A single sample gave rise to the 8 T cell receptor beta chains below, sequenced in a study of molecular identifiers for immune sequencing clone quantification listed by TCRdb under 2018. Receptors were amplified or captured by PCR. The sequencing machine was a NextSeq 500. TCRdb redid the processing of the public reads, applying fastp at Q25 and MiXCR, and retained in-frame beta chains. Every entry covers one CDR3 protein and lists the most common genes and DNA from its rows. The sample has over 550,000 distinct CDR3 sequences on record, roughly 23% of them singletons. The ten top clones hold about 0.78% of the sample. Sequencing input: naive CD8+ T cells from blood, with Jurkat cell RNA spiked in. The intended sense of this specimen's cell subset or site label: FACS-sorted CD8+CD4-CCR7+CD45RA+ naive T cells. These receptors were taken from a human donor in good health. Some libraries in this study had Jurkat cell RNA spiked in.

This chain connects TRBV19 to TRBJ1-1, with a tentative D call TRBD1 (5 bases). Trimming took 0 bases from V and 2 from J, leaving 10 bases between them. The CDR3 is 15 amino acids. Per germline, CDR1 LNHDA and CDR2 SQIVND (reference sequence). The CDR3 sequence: CASSIDVGLNTEAFF. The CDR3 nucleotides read TGTGCCAGTAGTATAGATGTGGGACTTAACACTGAAGCTTTCTTT.

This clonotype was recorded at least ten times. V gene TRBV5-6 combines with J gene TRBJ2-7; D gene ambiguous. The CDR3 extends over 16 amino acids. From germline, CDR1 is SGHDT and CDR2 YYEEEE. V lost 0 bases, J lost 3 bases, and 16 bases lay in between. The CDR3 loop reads CASSLEGFNRNYEQYF. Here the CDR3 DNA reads TGTGCCAGCAGCTTGGAGGGTTTCAACCGGAACTACGAGCAGTACTTC.

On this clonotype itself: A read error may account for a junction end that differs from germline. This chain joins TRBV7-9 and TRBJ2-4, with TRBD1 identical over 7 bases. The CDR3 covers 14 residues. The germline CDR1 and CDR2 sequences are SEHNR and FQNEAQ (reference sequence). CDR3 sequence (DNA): TGTGCCAGCAGCTCACCGACAGGGTTTATGTTTCAGCACTTC. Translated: CASSSPTGFMFQHF.

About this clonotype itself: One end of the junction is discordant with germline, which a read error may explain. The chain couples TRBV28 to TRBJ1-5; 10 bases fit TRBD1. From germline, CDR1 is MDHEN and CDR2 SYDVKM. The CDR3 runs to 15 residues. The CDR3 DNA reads TGCGCCAGCAGTTCACGACAGGGGGCAGCTCAGCCCCAGCATTTT. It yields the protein CASSSRQGAAQPQHF.

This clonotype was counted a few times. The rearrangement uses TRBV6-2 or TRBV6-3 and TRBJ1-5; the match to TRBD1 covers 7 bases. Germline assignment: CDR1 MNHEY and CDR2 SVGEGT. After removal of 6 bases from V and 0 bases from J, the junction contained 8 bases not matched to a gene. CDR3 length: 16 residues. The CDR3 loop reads CASRRTGDYSNQPQHF. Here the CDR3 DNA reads TGTGCCAGCAGACGCACAGGGGATTATAGCAATCAGCCCCAGCATTTT.

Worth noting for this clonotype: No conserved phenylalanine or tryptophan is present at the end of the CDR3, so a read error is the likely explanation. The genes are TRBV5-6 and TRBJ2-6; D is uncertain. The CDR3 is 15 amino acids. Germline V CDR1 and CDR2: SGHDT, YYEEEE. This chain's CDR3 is CASSSTESVANVLTI. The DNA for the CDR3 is TGTGCCAGCAGCTCGACGGAGTCTGTGGCCAACGTCCTGACTATC.

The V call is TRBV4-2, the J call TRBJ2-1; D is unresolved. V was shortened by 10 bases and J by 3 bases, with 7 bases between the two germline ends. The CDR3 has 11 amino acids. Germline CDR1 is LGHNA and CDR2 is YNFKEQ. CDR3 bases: TGTGCCACTCAGATCTACAATGAGCAGTTCTTC. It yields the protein CATQIYNEQFF.

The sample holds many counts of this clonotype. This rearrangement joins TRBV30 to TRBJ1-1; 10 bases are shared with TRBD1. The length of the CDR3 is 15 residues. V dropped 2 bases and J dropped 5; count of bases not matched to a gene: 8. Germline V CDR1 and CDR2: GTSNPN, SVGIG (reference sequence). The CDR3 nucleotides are TGTGCCTGGAGTACCAGGGACAGGGGATGGACTGAAGCTTTCTTT. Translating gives CAWSTRDRGWTEAFF.